The 2 T cell receptor beta chains below come from one sample, sequenced in a study of blood T cell repertoires in COVID-19 (TCRdb year 2020). The receptor library was made with the immunoSEQ multiplex PCR assay. The table comes from immuneACCESS by way of TCRdb, which keeps in-frame sequences with V and J called. Part of the clones is missing from these tables; in studies checked, under half for an unresolved V gene and the rest for unknown reasons. The sample yields 100,000 or so clones; around nine tenths were counted once. The ten largest clones represent less than 5% of the sample. The sequenced material came from peripheral blood. These receptors originate from a woman between 45 and 65 years old in a cohort sampled during active COVID-19.

J is TRBJ1-1 and V is TRBV27; 7 bases match TRBD1. Germline values: CDR1 MNHEY, CDR2 SMNVEV (reference sequence). The length of the CDR3 is 14 residues. Germline trimming cut 7 bases from V and 0 bases from J; bases unmatched to any gene: 5. CDR3: CASKAGGMNTEAFF. In DNA form, the CDR3 reads TGTGCCAGCAAGGCAGGGGGTATGAACACTGAAGCTTTCTTT.

The chain has TRBV4-1 and TRBJ1-3; 10 bases fit TRBD1. J was trimmed by 0 bases and V by 2 bases; bases with no gene match: 7. CDR1 MGHRA and CDR2 YSYEKL come from the germline V gene. CDR3 length: 18 residues. CDR3 bases: TGCGCCAGCAGCCAATCCGGGACAGGGGTTTACTCTGGAAACACCATATATTTT. It is translated as CASSQSGTGVYSGNTIYF.